This T cell receptor beta chain was recorded in a study of early T cells in non-severe SARS-CoV-2 infection. The CDR3 totals 14 residues. V trimming: 3 bases; J trimming: 4 bases; junction bases outside the gene matches: 4. Germline V gene sequence: CDR1 GTSNPN, CDR2 SVGIG (reference sequence). As part of library construction, unique molecular identifiers were attached to individual cDNA molecules. TCRdb passed the 5' RACE reads through MiXCR, listing each CDR3 protein once. The sample carries about 79,000 distinct CDR3 sequences, roughly 13% recorded once. The V gene is TRBV30, the J gene TRBJ2-7; 12 bases match TRBD2. The clonotype originates from an adult who was a healthcare worker with PCR-confirmed SARS-CoV-2 infection or an uninfected control (not recorded which). The sample taken for sequencing was whole blood. CDR3 sequence: CAWRGLAGGYEQYF. Here the CDR3 DNA reads TGTGCCTGGAGGGGGCTAGCGGGAGGGTACGAGCAGTACTTC.